This T cell receptor (beta chain) came from a study of blood T cell repertoires in COVID-19. Study-level information: The cDNA or gDNA used as material had been derived from T cells, B-cell-depleted T cells, or PBMCs.

TCRdb's table, derived via immunoSEQ multiplex PCR, lists solely in-frame clones and lacks some. The sample lists 150,000 to 200,000 clones; approximately 84% were seen once. This CDR3 is built from 13 residues. The V and J ends lost 5 bases and 10 bases respectively, with 12 bases between them. Germline-derived CDR1 and CDR2 are MDHEN and SYDVKM. The sample was peripheral blood. The TCR was taken from an elderly woman with acute or convalescent COVID-19. The chain couples TRBV28 to TRBJ1-6, with unresolved D. CDR3 in amino acids: CASSHKMESPLHF. CDR3 DNA sequence: TGTGCCAGCAGTCACAAGATGGAGTCACCCCTCCACTTT.